Here is one TCR beta chain with its context. Which antigen it targets is not known. Per-nucleotide qualities are absent, and no much larger clonotype sits a single base away. Preparation of the library involved the immunoSEQ multiplex PCR assay. This immuneACCESS table, as held by TCRdb, lists in-frame sequences with V and J called but not all clones. Of the missing ones, under half trace to an unresolved V gene in checked studies; the others have no known cause. Counted in this sample were about 88,000 clones; roughly 90% of them appeared once. Together, the top ten hold 1.5% of the sample. This sample stems from a study of T cell changes during pregnancy in multiple sclerosis (dated by TCRdb to about 2019). Regarding the complete study: The study examined how the T cell repertoire changed over the course of pregnancy in women with multiple sclerosis.

The germline V gene gives CDR1 as MRHNA and CDR2 as SNTAGT. Inclusive of the bounding cysteine and phenylalanine, the CDR3 is 14 residues long. Kept here is only the CDR3 DNA, which spans 42 bases and is read in frame from base 1. The V end loses 1 base and the J end loses 7 bases, and a stretch of 11 bases separates them. Recombination linked TRBV6-4 to TRBJ2-1, with TRBD1 as a weak D call on 5 bases. This sequence originates from a female donor with multiple sclerosis, enrolled in a pregnancy study. This specimen was peripheral blood, taken in the first trimester of pregnancy. The CDR3 reads as follows: CASSDFGRVNEQFF. The base sequence is TGTGCCAGCAGTGACTTCGGCAGGGTAAATGAGCAGTTCTTC.